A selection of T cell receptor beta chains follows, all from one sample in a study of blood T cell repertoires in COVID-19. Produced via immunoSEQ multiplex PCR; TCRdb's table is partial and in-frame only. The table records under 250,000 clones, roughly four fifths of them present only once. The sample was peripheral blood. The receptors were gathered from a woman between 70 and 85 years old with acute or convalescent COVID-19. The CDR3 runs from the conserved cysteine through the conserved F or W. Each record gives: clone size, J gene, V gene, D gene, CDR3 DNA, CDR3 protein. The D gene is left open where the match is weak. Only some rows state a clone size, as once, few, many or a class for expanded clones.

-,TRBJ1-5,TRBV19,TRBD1,TGTGCCAGTAGTTCGGGACAGCACAATCAGCCCCAGCATTTT,CASSSGQHNQPQHF
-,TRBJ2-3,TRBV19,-,TGTGCCAGTACCGAAACAGGGAGGGGATCAGATACGCAGTATTTT,CASTETGRGSDTQYF
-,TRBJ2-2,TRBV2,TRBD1,TGTGCCAGCAGGGGACAGCTTAAGAACACCGGGGAGCTGTTTTTT,CASRGQLKNTGELFF
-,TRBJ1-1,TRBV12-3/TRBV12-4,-,TGTGCCAGCAGTTTCCAGGGTAACACTGAAGCTTTCTTT,CASSFQGNTEAFF
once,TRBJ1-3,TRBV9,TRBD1,TGTGCCAGCAGCGAGGGACAGCCTGGAAACACCATATATTTT,CASSEGQPGNTIYF
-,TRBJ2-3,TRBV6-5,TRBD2,TGTGCCATCCGGGGGGGGAGCACAGATACGCAGTATTTT,CAIRGGSTDTQYF
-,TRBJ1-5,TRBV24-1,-,TGTGCCACCAGTGAACGTCAGGGATGGAATCAGCCCCAGCATTTT,CATSERQGWNQPQHF
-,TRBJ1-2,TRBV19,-,TGTGCCAGTAGTATCCCTCTCATCTCGAGGGGGACCGAGGGCTACACCTTC,CASSIPLISRGTEGYTF
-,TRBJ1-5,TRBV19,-,TGTGCCAGTAAGGGGCAGCTTCAGCAGCCCCAGCATTTT,CASKGQLQQPQHF
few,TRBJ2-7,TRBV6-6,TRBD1,TGTGCCAGCAGTTACTCGGACAGGCTGAGCTCCTACGAGCAGTACTTC,CASSYSDRLSSYEQYF